This T cell receptor (beta chain) was documented in a study of blood T cell repertoires in COVID-19. Overall study context: The study drew acute and convalescent COVID-19 samples from the United States, Italy and Spain.

The CDR3 spans 15 residues. Looked up from germline, CDR1 is MNHEY and CDR2 is SMNVEV (reference sequence). J lost 4 bases, V lost 6 bases, and 10 bases had no gene match. In terms of age and location, participants ranged from roughly 18 to 90 years and lived in about 25 US areas. Authors' processing steps: Reference gene primer amplification in the assay estimated nucleated cell counts. This table comes from immunoSEQ multiplex PCR, and its TCRdb copy is limited to in-frame clones, with some not included. The DNA was the basis for D and trimming; V, J and clone size are from that table. The table has under 500,000 clones, approximately 90% seen once; the top ten hold over 1.5%.

The sequence was obtained from a woman aged 18-29 years with acute COVID-19. This rearrangement joins TRBV27 to TRBJ2-3, with 7 bases identical to TRBD1. What was sequenced was PBMCs or T cells enriched from blood (not recorded which). The CDR3 nucleotides are TGTGCCAGCAGCCGAAGTAGGGGGCGCGCAGATACGCAGTATTTT. This codes for CASSRSRGRADTQYF.